Sequencing of this TCR beta chain was carried out in a study of control samples from healthy donors and cancer patients. The germline gives CDR1 MNHEY, CDR2 SMNVEV (reference sequence). The junction had 1 base not matched to a gene; V was cut back by 3 bases and J by 0 bases. The CDR3 covers 14 residues. Using immunoSEQ multiplex PCR, the repertoire was profiled, and TCRdb retains in-frame clones only, with some absent. The sample lists 180,000 or so clones; just under 95% were seen once. This sequence was found in a woman aged 55-69 years in good health. The specimen sequenced was blood. This sequence joins TRBV27 and TRBJ2-7; 8 bases match TRBD2. CDR3 region: CASSFSGTSYEQYF. CDR3 nucleotide sequence: TGTGCCAGCAGTTTTAGCGGGACCTCCTACGAGCAGTACTTC.